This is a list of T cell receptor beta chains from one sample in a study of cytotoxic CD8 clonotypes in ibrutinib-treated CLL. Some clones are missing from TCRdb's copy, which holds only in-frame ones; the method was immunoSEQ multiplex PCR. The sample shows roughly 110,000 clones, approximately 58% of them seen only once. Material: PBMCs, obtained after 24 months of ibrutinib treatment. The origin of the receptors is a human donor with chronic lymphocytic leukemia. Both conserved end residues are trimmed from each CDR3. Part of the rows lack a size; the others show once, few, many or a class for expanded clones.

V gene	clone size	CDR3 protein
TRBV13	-	ASSLKWTGDIQY
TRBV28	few	ASSRDSGGNSNQPQH
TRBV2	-	ASKSGTGGQPQH
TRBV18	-	ASSTTGSGEQY
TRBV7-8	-	ASSKQVIPNYGYT
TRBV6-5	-	ASSYWGLGQETQY
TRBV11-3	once	ASSLDRRQGDYGYT
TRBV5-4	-	ASSPRAGGVQETQY
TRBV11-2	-	ASSREAATHGSEQY
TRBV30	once	AYTTGGNTIY
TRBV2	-	ASSYRGWGNNQPQH
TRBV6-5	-	ASSRQPNYGYT
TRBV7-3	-	ASSLGGRPDEQY
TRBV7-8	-	ASSRESGRGEKLF
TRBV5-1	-	ASQSVPINTGELF
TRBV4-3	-	ASSQYREGEQY
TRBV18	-	ASSRRGDTEAF